Below are 6 T cell receptor beta chains sequenced from a single sample in a study of blood T cell repertoires in COVID-19. Method: immunoSEQ multiplex PCR; TCRdb's copy keeps in-frame clones and lacks some. The sample holds under 400,000 clones, around nine tenths seen once. The sample comprised peripheral blood. The receptor source for this set is a woman between 55 and 75 years old with COVID-19, enrolled during active disease.

The chain employs TRBV18 and TRBJ2-6; 8 positions match TRBD2. Germline CDR1 is KGHSH and CDR2 is LQKENI. The CDR3 sequence is 14 residues long. Trimming took 8 bases from V and 7 from J; bases not matched to a gene: 7. The CDR3 coding sequence is TGTGCCAGCCCCGCGGGGGGTCGAGCCAACGTCCTGACTTTC. Translation: CASPAGGRANVLTF.

This clone has a single count. The genes are TRBV19 and TRBJ1-2; D gene ambiguous. Trimming stripped 4 bases from V and 6 bases from J, with 21 bases between. The CDR3 is 16 residues long. CDR1 LNHDA and CDR2 SQIVND come from the germline V gene (reference sequence). The CDR3, as DNA: TGTGCCAGTAGTAATCCCCGTAGGACGGTGGGAGATGGCTACACCTTC. It encodes CASSNPRRTVGDGYTF.

This clone was counted a single time. The chain employs TRBV18 and TRBJ1-5; 10 bases line up with TRBD1. The germline gives CDR1 KGHSH, CDR2 LQKENI. Germline trimming cut 6 bases from V and 0 bases from J; bases unmatched to any gene: 8. The CDR3 runs 17 residues. CDR3 region: CASSPDRGDPSNQPQHF. CDR3 DNA sequence: TGTGCCAGCTCGCCGGACAGGGGGGACCCTAGCAATCAGCCCCAGCATTTT.

The chain is built from TRBV11-2 and TRBJ2-3; a possible D gene is TRBD2 (5 bases). Trimming cost V 2 bases and J 6 bases, with 9 bases left between them. This CDR3 region has 13 residues. Germline loops: CDR1 SGHAT, CDR2 FQNNGV. For the CDR3, the DNA is TGTGCCAGCAGCTTAACGGGGTCGGATACGCAGTATTTT. Encoded protein: CASSLTGSDTQYF.

The chain employs TRBV10-3 and TRBJ1-3; the D gene is possibly TRBD1 (5 bases). V was cut by 10 bases and J by 4 bases, with 29 bases left in between. The germline CDR1 and CDR2 sequences are ENHRY and SYGVKD. This CDR3 is built from 18 residues. DNA for the CDR3: TGTGCCAACTCCAGCGGGACGGCAGCTCCTGAGTCCGGAAACACCATATATTTT. It yields the protein CANSSGTAAPESGNTIYF.

This clone was picked up one time. The gene calls are TRBV29-1 and TRBJ1-2, with a tentative D call TRBD1 (6 bases). The CDR3 covers 13 residues. V lost 1 base to trimming and J lost 8 bases, with 14 bases between them. CDR1 is SQVTM, CDR2 ANQGSEA, per germline. The CDR3, as DNA: TGCAGCGTTGAAGCCCTGACAGGATACGGCTACACCTTC. The encoded protein is CSVEALTGYGYTF.